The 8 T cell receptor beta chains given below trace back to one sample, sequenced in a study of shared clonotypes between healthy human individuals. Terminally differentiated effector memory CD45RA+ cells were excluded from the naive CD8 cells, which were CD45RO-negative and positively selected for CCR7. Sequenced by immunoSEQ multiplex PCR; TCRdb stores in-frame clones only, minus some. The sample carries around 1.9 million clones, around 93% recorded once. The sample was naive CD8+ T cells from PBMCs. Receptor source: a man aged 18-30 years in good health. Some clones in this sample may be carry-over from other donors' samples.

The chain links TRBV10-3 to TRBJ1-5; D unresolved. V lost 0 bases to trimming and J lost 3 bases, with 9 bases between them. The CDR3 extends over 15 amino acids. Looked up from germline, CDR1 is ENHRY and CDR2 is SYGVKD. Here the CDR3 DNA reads TGTGCCATCAGTGAGTCGGCAAGAAACAATCAGCCCCAGCATTTT. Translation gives CAISESARNNQPQHF.

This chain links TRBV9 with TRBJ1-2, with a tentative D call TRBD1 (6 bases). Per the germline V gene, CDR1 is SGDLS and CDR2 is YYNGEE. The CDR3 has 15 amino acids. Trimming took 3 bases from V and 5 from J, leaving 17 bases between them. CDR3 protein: CASSAGQGREYGYTF. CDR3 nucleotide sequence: TGTGCCAGCAGCGCCGGGCAGGGGCGAGAATATGGCTACACCTTC.

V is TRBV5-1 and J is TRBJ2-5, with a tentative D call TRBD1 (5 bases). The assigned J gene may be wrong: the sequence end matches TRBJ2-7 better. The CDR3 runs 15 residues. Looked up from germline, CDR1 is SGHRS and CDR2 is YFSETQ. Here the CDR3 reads CASSLSVTAVDEQYF. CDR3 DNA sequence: TGCGCCAGCAGCTTGTCGGTGACAGCTGTGGACGAGCAGTACTTC.

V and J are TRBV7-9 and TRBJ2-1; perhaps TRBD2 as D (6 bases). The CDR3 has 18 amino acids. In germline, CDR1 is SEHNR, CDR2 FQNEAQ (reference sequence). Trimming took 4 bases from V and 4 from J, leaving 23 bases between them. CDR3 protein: CASSSWGGPSVAYNEQFF. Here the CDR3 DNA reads TGTGCCAGCAGCTCTTGGGGAGGTCCTAGCGTCGCTTACAATGAGCAGTTCTTC.

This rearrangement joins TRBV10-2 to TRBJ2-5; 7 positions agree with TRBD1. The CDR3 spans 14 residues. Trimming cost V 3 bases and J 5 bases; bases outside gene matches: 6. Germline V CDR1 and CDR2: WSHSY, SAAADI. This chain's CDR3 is CASSDRGYHETQYF. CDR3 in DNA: TGCGCCAGCAGTGACAGGGGGTATCACGAGACCCAGTACTTC.

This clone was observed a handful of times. CDR3 DNA sequence: TGCAGCTTCTCCAAGGGATCGAACACTGAAGCTTTCTTT. Translated, it gives CSFSKGSNTEAFF. The chain recombines TRBV29-1 with TRBJ1-1; D remains ambiguous. Germline V lookup: CDR1 SQVTM, CDR2 ANQGSEA. The CDR3 sequence is 13 residues long. Trimming pared 8 bases from V and 1 base from J, leaving 14 bases between. Full variable domain (missing parts from reference TRBV29-1 and TRBJ1-1): SAVISQKPSRDICQRGTSLTIQCQVDSQVTMMFWYRQQPGQSLTLIATANQGSEATYESGFVIDKFPISRPNLTFSTLTVSNMSPEDSSIYLCSFSKGSNTEAFFGQGTRLTVV.

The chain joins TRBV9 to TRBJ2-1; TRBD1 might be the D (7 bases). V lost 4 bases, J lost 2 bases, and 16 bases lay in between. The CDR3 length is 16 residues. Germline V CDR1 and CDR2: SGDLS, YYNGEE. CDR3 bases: TGTGCCAGCAGCCCCAGGGGGGAGACCACCTACAATGAGCAGTTCTTC. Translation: CASSPRGETTYNEQFF.

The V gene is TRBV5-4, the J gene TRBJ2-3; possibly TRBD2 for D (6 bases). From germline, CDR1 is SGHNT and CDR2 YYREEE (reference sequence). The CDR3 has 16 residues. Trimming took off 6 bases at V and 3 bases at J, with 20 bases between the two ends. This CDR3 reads CASTLRREMRTDTQYF. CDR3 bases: TGTGCCAGCACTCTACGACGGGAGATGAGGACAGATACGCAGTATTTT.